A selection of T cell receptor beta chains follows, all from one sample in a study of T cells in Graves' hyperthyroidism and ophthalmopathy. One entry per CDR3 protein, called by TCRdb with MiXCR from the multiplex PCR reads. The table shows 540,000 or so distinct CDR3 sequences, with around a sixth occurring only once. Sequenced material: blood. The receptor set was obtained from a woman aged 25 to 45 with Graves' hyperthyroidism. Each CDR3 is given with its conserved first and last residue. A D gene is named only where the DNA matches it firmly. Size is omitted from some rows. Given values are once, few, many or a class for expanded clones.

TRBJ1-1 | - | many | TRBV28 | TGTGCCAGCACCACTAACCGGTGGGGGGGAATGAACACTGAAGCTTTCTTT | CASTTNRWGGMNTEAFF
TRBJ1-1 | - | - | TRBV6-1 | TGTGCCACCACAAGGGACATCAACACTGAAGCTTTCTTT | CATTRDINTEAFF
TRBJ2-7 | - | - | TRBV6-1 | TGTGCCAGCAGTTACGATCGCAGGGGGGGGTACGAGCAGTACTTC | CASSYDRRGGYEQYF
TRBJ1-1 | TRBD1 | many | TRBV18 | TGTGCCAGCTCATCCGGGACAGGGGCTGAAGCTTTCTTT | CASSSGTGAEAFF
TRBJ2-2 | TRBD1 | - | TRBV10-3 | TGTGCCATCACCATGGACAGGGAGGATGGGGAGCTGTTTTTT | CAITMDREDGELFF
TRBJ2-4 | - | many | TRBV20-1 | TGCAGTGCTACCCGGGGTCATTTTCAGTACTTC | CSATRGHFQYF
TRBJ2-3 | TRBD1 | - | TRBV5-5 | TGTGCCAGCAGCTTTTACAGGGGAACCACAGATACGCAGTATTTT | CASSFYRGTTDTQYF
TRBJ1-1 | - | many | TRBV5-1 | TGCGCCAGCAGCTTCGTCAGAGGGCTGAACACTGAAGCTTTCTTT | CASSFVRGLNTEAFF
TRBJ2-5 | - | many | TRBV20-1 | TGCAGTGCTAGACACGTCCTAGACACAAGGGAGACCCAGTACTTC | CSARHVLDTRETQYF
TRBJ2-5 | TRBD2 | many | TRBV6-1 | TGTGCCAGCAGTGGACTAGCGGGAGAGGAAAAAGAGACCCAGTACTTC | CASSGLAGEEKETQYF
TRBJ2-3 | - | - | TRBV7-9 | TGTGCCAGCAGCGCTAGGCTCAACCGGGACCCAACAGATACGCAGTATTTT | CASSARLNRDPTDTQYF
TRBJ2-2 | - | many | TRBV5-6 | TGTGCCAGCAGCTTTGTGGGATTGAACACCGGGGAGCTGTTTTTT | CASSFVGLNTGELFF
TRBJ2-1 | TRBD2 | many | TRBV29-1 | TGCAGCGTTGAAGAACGGTATAGCGGGGGAACTAATGAGCAGTTCTTC | CSVEERYSGGTNEQFF
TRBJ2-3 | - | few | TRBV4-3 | TGCGCCAGCAGCCAAGATAGGGTAAGCGCCAAGCCAACGCAGTATTTT | CASSQDRVSAKPTQYF
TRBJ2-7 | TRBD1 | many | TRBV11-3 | TGTGCCAGCAGCCAAGGACAGGGAAGCTCCTACGAGCAGTACTTC | CASSQGQGSSYEQYF
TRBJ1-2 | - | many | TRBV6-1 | TGTGCCAGCACCGAAGCGGGGCGGGGAGGCTATGGCTACACCTTC | CASTEAGRGGYGYTF
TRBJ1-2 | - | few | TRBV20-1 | TGCAGTGCTAGAGTTCGGCAGGGTGAAGCCTACACCTTC | CSARVRQGEAYTF
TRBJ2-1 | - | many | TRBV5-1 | TGCGCCAGCAGTGGAACGGGAAACCATGAGCAGTTCTTC | CASSGTGNHEQFF
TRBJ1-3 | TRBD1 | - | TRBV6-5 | TGTGCCAGCAGTTACGATGGGACAGTCGGAAACACCATATATTTT | CASSYDGTVGNTIYF